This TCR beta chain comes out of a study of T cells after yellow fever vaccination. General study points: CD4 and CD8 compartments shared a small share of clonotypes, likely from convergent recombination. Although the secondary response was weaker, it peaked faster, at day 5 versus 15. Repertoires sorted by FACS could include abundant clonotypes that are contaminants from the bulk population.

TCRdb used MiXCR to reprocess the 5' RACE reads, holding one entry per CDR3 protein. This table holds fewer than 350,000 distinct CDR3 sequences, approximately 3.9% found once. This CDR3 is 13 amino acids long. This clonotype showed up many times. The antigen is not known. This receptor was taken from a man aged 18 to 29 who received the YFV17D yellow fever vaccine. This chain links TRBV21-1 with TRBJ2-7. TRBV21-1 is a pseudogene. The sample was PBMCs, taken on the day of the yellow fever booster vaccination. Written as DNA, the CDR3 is TGTGCCAGCAGCAAAGTCAACTCCTACGAGCAGTACTTC. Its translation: CASSKVNSYEQYF.